Listed here are 9 T cell receptor beta chains from one sample, sequenced in a study of blood T cells in healthy people across ages (dated by TCRdb to 2015 to 2017). Library creation used 5' RACE. Sequencer: Illumina HiSeq 2500. A second PCR of about 6 to 12 cycles was run with a J-beta primer mix and a sample-barcoded 5' primer. TCRdb applied fastp at Q25 and MiXCR to the public reads, then kept only in-frame beta chains. Each entry is one CDR3 protein sequence, shown with its most common DNA and genes. The sample has about 720,000 distinct CDR3 sequences on record, 22% of them singletons. The top ten constitute approximately 20% of the sample. Sequencing was performed on blood. The receptors shown here come from a man aged 65 to 79 in good health.

This chain joins TRBV24-1 and TRBJ2-5, with TRBD1 matching 9 bases. Germline V gene sequence: CDR1 KGHDR, CDR2 SFDVKD. The J segment lost 2 bases and the V segment lost 7 bases, leaving 4 bases of the junction unmatched. The CDR3 sequence is 14 residues long. This CDR3 is CATRPGQGQETQYF. CDR3 nucleotides: TGTGCCACCAGACCGGGACAGGGACAAGAGACCCAGTACTTC.

This clonotype was detected a few times. This chain links TRBV15 with TRBJ1-2, with D unresolved. This CDR3 contains 13 residues. The V gene's germline CDR1 is LNHNV and CDR2 YYDKDF (reference sequence). Trimming stripped 0 bases from V and 8 bases from J, with 10 bases between. The CDR3 DNA reads TGTGCCACCAGCAGAGATCGGGTTGGGGGCTACACCTTC. Translating gives CATSRDRVGGYTF.

V and J are TRBV7-9 and TRBJ1-1; TRBD1 agrees at 7 bases. V was pared by 6 bases and J by 7 bases, with 11 bases of the junction left unmatched. The CDR3 loop spans 14 amino acids. The germline V gene has CDR1 SEHNR and CDR2 FQNEAQ (reference sequence). The CDR3 protein is CASRYLTGVSEAFF. The DNA of the CDR3 is TGTGCCAGCAGATACCTAACAGGGGTCAGTGAAGCTTTCTTT. The entire variable domain, with the rest obtained from reference TRBV7-9 and TRBJ1-1, is as follows: DTGVSQNPRHKITKRGQNVTFRCDPISEHNRLYWYRQTLGQGPEFLTYFQNEAQLEKSRLLSDRFSAERPKGSFSTLEIQRTEQGDSAMYLCASRYLTGVSEAFFGQGTRLTVV.

The V gene is TRBV5-1, the J gene TRBJ2-5, with TRBD2 matching over 7 bases. The CDR3 is made up of 16 amino acids. With V trimmed by 1 base and J by 1 base, 7 bases remained unmatched. Germline loops: CDR1 SGHRS, CDR2 YFSETQ. The CDR3: CASSLLGTTIQETQYF. In nucleotides, the CDR3 is TGCGCCAGCAGCTTGCTCGGGACTACCATCCAAGAGACCCAGTACTTC.

The J gene is TRBJ2-3, the V gene TRBV28; D uncertain. With 5 bases removed from V and 0 bases from J, the gap between germline ends came to 12 bases. Germline V gives CDR1 MDHEN, CDR2 SYDVKM. The CDR3 consists of 15 residues. DNA of the CDR3: TGTGCCAGCAGTCCAAGTCTCCTTAGCACAGATACGCAGTATTTT. As protein: CASSPSLLSTDTQYF.

This clonotype was seen only a few times. The chain links TRBV5-1 to TRBJ1-1; D is perhaps TRBD1 (6 bases). The CDR3 sequence is 15 residues long. Germline loops: CDR1 SGHRS, CDR2 YFSETQ. Deletions cut 0 bases from V and 4 bases from J, with 13 bases between. CDR3 protein: CASSLVSGGVTEAFF. As DNA, the CDR3 is TGCGCCAGCAGCTTGGTATCCGGGGGCGTCACTGAAGCTTTCTTT. The complete variable domain, with remaining parts taken from reference TRBV5-1 and TRBJ1-1, reads KAGVTQTPRYLIKTRGQQVTLSCSPISGHRSVSWYQQTPGQGLQFLFEYFSETQRNKGNFPGRFSGRQFSNSRSEMNVSTLELGDSALYLCASSLVSGGVTEAFFGQGTRLTVV.

The CDR3 here is CASTEGGTVTDTQYF. The CDR3 DNA sequence: TGTGCCAGCACCGAAGGGGGGACAGTTACAGATACGCAGTATTTT. The chain couples TRBV28 to TRBJ2-3; maybe TRBD1 (7 bases). Germline V lookup: CDR1 MDHEN, CDR2 SYDVKM. V lost 7 bases and J 3 bases, leaving 17 bases between the germline ends. This CDR3 is 15 amino acids long. The whole variable domain, filled in from reference TRBV28 and TRBJ2-3, reads DVKVTQSSRYLVKRTGEKVFLECVQDMDHENMFWYRQDPGLGLRLIYFSYDVKMKEKGDIPEGYSVSREKKERFSLILESASTNQTSMYLCASTEGGTVTDTQYFGPGTRLTVL.

CDR3 bases: TGCAGTGCTAGGGCTCCTCCGGGGGGCTGGACCGGGGAGCTGTTTTTT. Protein product: CSARAPPGGWTGELFF. The chain couples TRBV20-1 to TRBJ2-2, with a possible D match to TRBD2 (7 bases). Germline CDR1 reads DFQATT; CDR2 reads SNEGSKA (reference sequence). The CDR3 totals 16 residues. V lost 3 bases and J 5 bases, leaving 19 bases between the germline ends.

This clonotype has ten or more counts. The CDR3 region is CASSLLGAGELFF. The CDR3 bases are TGTGCCAGCAGTTTACTGGGGGCCGGGGAGCTGTTTTTT. The chain couples TRBV7-9 to TRBJ2-2; the D gene could be TRBD1 or TRBD2 (5 bases each). The CDR3 contains 13 residues. Trimming took 6 bases from V and 6 from J, leaving 11 bases between them. Per germline, CDR1 SEHNR and CDR2 FQNEAQ (reference sequence).